This is a list of T cell receptor beta chains from one sample in a study of T cell responses to AZD1222 COVID-19 vaccine. The repertoire was sequenced with immunoSEQ multiplex PCR; TCRdb's copy has only in-frame clones and lacks some. Here the sample spans roughly 180,000 clones, about 89% being singletons. The source material was peripheral blood, sampled on day 0 of MenACWY control vaccination. These receptors all stem from an adult in good health. Both conserved end residues are part of each CDR3. Each record gives: J gene, V gene, clone size, D gene, CDR3 DNA, CDR3 protein. The D gene is left open where the match is weak. Rows give clone size only sometimes, using once, few, many, or a class for an expanded clone.

J gene: TRBJ1-5
V gene: TRBV28
clone size: -
D gene: TRBD1
CDR3 DNA: TGTGCCAGCATTACACCGGGACAGGGGTACCAGCATTTT
CDR3 protein: CASITPGQGYQHF

J gene: TRBJ2-1
V gene: TRBV28
clone size: -
D gene: TRBD2
CDR3 DNA: TGTGCCAGCAGTCCCTATAGCGGGAGTTGGAATGAGCAGTTCTTC
CDR3 protein: CASSPYSGSWNEQFF

J gene: TRBJ1-2
V gene: TRBV27
clone size: -
D gene: -
CDR3 DNA: TGTGCCAGCAGTTTACATCAGGGGTCCAACTATGGCTACACCTTC
CDR3 protein: CASSLHQGSNYGYTF

J gene: TRBJ1-1
V gene: TRBV24-1
clone size: -
D gene: -
CDR3 DNA: TGTGCCACCAGTGATTCGGCGGAATTGAACACTGAAGCTTTCTTT
CDR3 protein: CATSDSAELNTEAFF

J gene: TRBJ2-1
V gene: TRBV9
clone size: -
D gene: -
CDR3 DNA: TGTGCCAGCAGCGTTGGGACTGGGAGTACCACCGAGCAGTTCTTC
CDR3 protein: CASSVGTGSTTEQFF

J gene: TRBJ1-4
V gene: TRBV27
clone size: -
D gene: -
CDR3 DNA: TGTGCCAGCAGTTTAGGGGGACGGGGGGCAACTAATGAAAAACTGTTTTTT
CDR3 protein: CASSLGGRGATNEKLFF

J gene: TRBJ1-3
V gene: TRBV10-2
clone size: -
D gene: -
CDR3 DNA: TGCGCCAGCAGTGGAAGAGAGGGGAGTAACACCATATATTTT
CDR3 protein: CASSGREGSNTIYF

J gene: TRBJ2-1
V gene: TRBV5-4
clone size: -
D gene: -
CDR3 DNA: TGTGCCAGCAGATGGGACTCTTACAATGAGCAGTTCTTC
CDR3 protein: CASRWDSYNEQFF

J gene: TRBJ2-5
V gene: TRBV29-1
clone size: -
D gene: -
CDR3 DNA: TGCAGCGTTGGAGGGGCAGCCAGTAGGGAGACCCAGTACTTC
CDR3 protein: CSVGGAASRETQYF

J gene: TRBJ2-2
V gene: TRBV28
clone size: -
D gene: -
CDR3 DNA: TGTGCCAGCAGTCCCCTGGGGGGCGGGACCGGGGAGCTGTTTTTT
CDR3 protein: CASSPLGGGTGELFF

J gene: TRBJ2-2
V gene: TRBV11-2
clone size: once
D gene: TRBD2
CDR3 DNA: TGTGCCAGCAGCGTAGCGGGGGGGCGGAACACCGGGGAGCTGTTTTTT
CDR3 protein: CASSVAGGRNTGELFF

J gene: TRBJ2-7
V gene: TRBV25-1
clone size: few
D gene: TRBD1
CDR3 DNA: TGTGCCAGTAACGGGGGACAGGGGTACTCCTACGAGCAGTACTTC
CDR3 protein: CASNGGQGYSYEQYF

J gene: TRBJ1-6
V gene: TRBV7-9
clone size: -
D gene: -
CDR3 DNA: TGTGCCAGCAGCTTAGAAGTTGCAGGGGCTTCACCCCTCCACTTT
CDR3 protein: CASSLEVAGASPLHF

J gene: TRBJ2-3
V gene: TRBV7-2
clone size: once
D gene: TRBD2
CDR3 DNA: TGTGCCAGCAGCGAAGGACTAGCGGGAGACCCTGGCACAGATACGCAGTATTTT
CDR3 protein: CASSEGLAGDPGTDTQYF

J gene: TRBJ2-6
V gene: TRBV18
clone size: few
D gene: -
CDR3 DNA: TGTGCCAGCTCACCTAGGGGCGACCCTGGGGCCAACGTCCTGACTTTC
CDR3 protein: CASSPRGDPGANVLTF

J gene: TRBJ2-2
V gene: TRBV30
clone size: once
D gene: -
CDR3 DNA: TGTGCCTGGGGATGGGCCGTCCACCGCTCTGGCACCGGGGAGCTGTTTTTT
CDR3 protein: CAWGWAVHRSGTGELFF